This TCR beta chain is drawn from a study of control samples from healthy donors and cancer patients. Profiled with immunoSEQ multiplex PCR; TCRdb holds only in-frame clones, not every one. The table shows 130,000 to 150,000 clones, with over 90% occurring only once. Germline CDR1 SGHRS, CDR2 YFSETQ. Losses at the gene ends were 4 bases for V and 4 bases for J; bases not matched to a gene: 12. The CDR3 is 16 residues long. A single count supports this clone. J is TRBJ2-7 and V is TRBV5-1, with TRBD1 matching over 9 bases. Sequenced material: PBMCs. The receptor was isolated from a man aged 60-69 years with colorectal cancer. For the CDR3, the DNA is TGCGCCAGCAGCCACTTACCGGGACAGGGATCTTACGAGCAGTACTTC. It specifies CASSHLPGQGSYEQYF.